The 9 T cell receptor beta chains below were found in one sample sequenced in a study of cytomegalovirus exposure and HLA in healthy donors. Measured with immunoSEQ multiplex PCR; TCRdb has only the in-frame clones, and not every one. The table records about 330,000 clones, 86% of them present only once. What was sequenced was PBMCs. These receptors were obtained from a woman younger than 30 in good health and CMV-seronegative.

The J gene is TRBJ2-5, the V gene TRBV7-9, with D perhaps TRBD2 (5 bases). Trimming cost V 2 bases and J 4 bases, with 17 bases left between them. The CDR3 has 16 residues. Germline CDR1 and CDR2: SEHNR and FQNEAQ (reference sequence). The CDR3 is CASSLLTAGPGETQYF. The CDR3 DNA follows: TGTGCCAGCAGCTTATTAACGGCGGGCCCGGGAGAGACCCAGTACTTC.

This clone was observed a few times. The genes are TRBV5-6 and TRBJ1-5, with TRBD1 matching over 11 bases. After removal of 0 bases from V and 7 bases from J, the junction contained 6 bases not matched to a gene. CDR1 SGHDT and CDR2 YYEEEE come from the germline V gene. The CDR3 loop spans 16 amino acids. The CDR3 nucleotides are TGTGCCAGCAGCTTGGGAGGACAGGGGGCTCGACAGCCCCAGCATTTT. Its protein is CASSLGGQGARQPQHF.

This clone was detected a few times. This chain joins TRBV7-6 and TRBJ2-7; perhaps TRBD1 as D (8 bases). V was pared by 5 bases and J by 6 bases, with 14 bases between. This CDR3 has 13 amino acids. The germline V gene encodes CDR1 SGHVS and CDR2 FNYEAQ. The CDR3 sequence is CASSPTGGVEQYF. Here the CDR3 DNA reads TGTGCCAGCAGCCCTACAGGGGGGGTCGAGCAGTACTTC.

This clone was recorded a few times. The rearrangement joins TRBV6-1 to TRBJ1-2; D remains ambiguous. Per germline, CDR1 MNHNS and CDR2 SASEGT. The ends were cut back, 5 bases at V and 6 bases at J, with 7 bases in the middle. The CDR3 consists of 11 residues. CDR3 protein: CASSYQDGYTF. The CDR3 region has the DNA TGTGCCAGCAGTTACCAGGATGGCTACACCTTC.

The J gene is TRBJ2-6, the V gene TRBV4-3, with 9 bases matching TRBD2. The trim removed 0 bases at V and 4 bases at J, leaving 10 bases unmatched. The germline gives CDR1 LGHNA, CDR2 YSLEER. The CDR3 has 19 amino acids. The CDR3 bases are TGCGCCAGCAGCCAAGATCACCGGGCGGGAGGGCAAGGGGCCAACGTCCTGACTTTC. Amino acid sequence: CASSQDHRAGGQGANVLTF.

The rearrangement uses TRBV2 and TRBJ2-2; 14 nucleotides agree with TRBD2. The length of the CDR3 is 17 residues. Unmatched junction bases numbered 11, after V lost 11 bases and J lost 3 bases. CDR1 is SNHLY and CDR2 is FYNNEI in the germline V gene. The CDR3 region has the DNA TGTGCCGCCACTCGGGGACTAGCGGGAGTCCACACCGGGGAGCTGTTTTTT. It translates to CAATRGLAGVHTGELFF.

This chain links TRBV15 with TRBJ1-3, with TRBD1 identical over 7 bases. From germline, CDR1 is LNHNV and CDR2 YYDKDF (reference sequence). The CDR3 is 16 amino acids. V was pared by 3 bases and J by 9 bases, with 14 bases of the junction left unmatched. The CDR3 reads CATSRGLDRLGITIYF. The DNA of the CDR3 is TGTGCCACCAGCAGGGGATTGGACAGGCTGGGGATCACCATATATTTT.

In the case of this clone: A junction end diverges from the germline sequence, so it may reflect a read error. This chain connects TRBV15 to TRBJ1-4; the match to TRBD1 covers 7 bases. Germline V lookup: CDR1 LNHNV, CDR2 YYDKDF (reference sequence). The CDR3 sequence is 13 residues long. CDR3 in DNA: TGTGCCACCAGCAGTGGACAGGATGATAAACTGTTTTTT. Translating it yields CATSSGQDDKLFF.

V and J are TRBV15 and TRBJ1-1; D gene uncertain. Germline CDR1 LNHNV, CDR2 YYDKDF (reference sequence). V was trimmed by 0 bases and J by 1 base, leaving 12 bases between them. There are 16 residues in the CDR3. CDR3 in amino acids: CATSRDLGTANTEAFF. CDR3 sequence (DNA): TGTGCCACCAGCAGAGATCTTGGCACCGCGAACACTGAAGCTTTCTTT.